This T cell receptor (beta chain) is from a study of blood T cell repertoires in COVID-19. Turning to the study itself: Collection of acute and convalescent COVID-19 samples took place in the United States, Italy and Spain. T cells, B-cell-depleted T cells, or PBMCs supplied cDNA or gDNA.

The germline gives CDR1 MNHNY, CDR2 SVGAGI (reference sequence). The length of the CDR3 is 14 residues. Trimming pared 8 bases from V and 3 bases from J, leaving 14 bases between. Source study methods: Reference gene primer amplification in the assay estimated nucleated cell counts. Produced via immunoSEQ multiplex PCR; TCRdb's table is partial and in-frame only. V and J calls and clone size are those listed in that table; D and trimming were worked out from the DNA. This sample carries about 70,000 clones, about 84% of them seen once, and the ten largest clones take approximately 1.7%. The J gene is TRBJ1-5, the V gene TRBV6-6; D perhaps matches TRBD1 (6 bases). This clonotype was obtained from an older woman with acute or convalescent COVID-19. The sequenced sample was peripheral blood. In nucleotides, the CDR3 is TGTGCCAGCGGGGGAGGGGGGGACAATCAGCCCCAGCATTTT. The encoded protein is CASGGGGDNQPQHF.